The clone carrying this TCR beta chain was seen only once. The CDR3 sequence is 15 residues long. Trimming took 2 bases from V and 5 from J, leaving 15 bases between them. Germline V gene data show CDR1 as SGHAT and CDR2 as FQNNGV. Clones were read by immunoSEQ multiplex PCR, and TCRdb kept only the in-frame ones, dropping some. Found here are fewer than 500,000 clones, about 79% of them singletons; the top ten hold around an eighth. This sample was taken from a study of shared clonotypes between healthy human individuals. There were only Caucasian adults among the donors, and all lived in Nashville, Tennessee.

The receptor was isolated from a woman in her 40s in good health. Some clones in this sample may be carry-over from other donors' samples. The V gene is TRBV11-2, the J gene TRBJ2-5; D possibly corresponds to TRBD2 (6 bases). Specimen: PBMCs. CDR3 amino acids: CASSLIGSSVETQYF. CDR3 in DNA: TGTGCCAGCAGCTTAATAGGGTCTAGCGTCGAGACCCAGTACTTC.